These T cell receptor beta chains were read from a single sample in a study of HIV-infected patients and healthy controls. TCRdb used MiXCR to reprocess the 5' RACE reads, holding one entry per CDR3 protein. The sample carries 15,000 to 20,000 distinct CDR3 sequences, about 8.9% recorded once. Sequencing was performed on blood. The receptors were sampled from an adult in good health. Both conserved end residues are part of each CDR3. Fields, in order: V gene, clone size, J gene, D gene, CDR3 DNA, CDR3 protein. A D gene is named only where the DNA matches it firmly. Rows may omit the clone size; those that give it use once, few, many or a size class.

V: TRBV5-1
size: many
J: TRBJ2-5
D: TRBD1
DNA: TGCGCCAGCAGCAACGGACAGGGGGCGTACCAAGAGACCCAGTACTTC
CDR3: CASSNGQGAYQETQYF

V: TRBV19
size: -
J: TRBJ2-1
D: -
DNA: TGTGCCAGTAAGGTTCCGGGCTACAATGAGCAGTTCTTC
CDR3: CASKVPGYNEQFF

V: TRBV5-4
size: many
J: TRBJ2-2
D: -
DNA: TGTGCCAGCAGCTTCGAGGGGATAAGGAACACCGGGGAGCTGTTTTTT
CDR3: CASSFEGIRNTGELFF

V: TRBV12-3/TRBV12-4
size: -
J: TRBJ1-2
D: TRBD1
DNA: TGTGCCAGCAGCCGACAGGGCGTTAACTATGGCTACACCTTC
CDR3: CASSRQGVNYGYTF

V: TRBV21-1
size: many
J: TRBJ1-2
D: -
DNA: TGTGCCAGCTTGGGTAGGGCCACCGTAAACTATGGCTACACCTTC
CDR3: CASLGRATVNYGYTF

V: TRBV5-1
size: many
J: TRBJ2-3
D: -
DNA: TGCGCCAGCAGCTATACGGGAGATACGCAGTATTTT
CDR3: CASSYTGDTQYF

V: TRBV2
size: many
J: TRBJ1-3
D: -
DNA: TGTGCCAGCAGTGCGCCTGGAAACACCATATATTTT
CDR3: CASSAPGNTIYF

V: TRBV5-1
size: many
J: TRBJ2-1
D: TRBD1
DNA: TGCGCCAGCAGCTCCGACAGGGCCTCCTACAATGAGCAGTTCTTC
CDR3: CASSSDRASYNEQFF

V: TRBV5-1
size: medium-sized
J: TRBJ1-1
D: -
DNA: TGCGCCAGCAGCTTTGACGGAACGAACACTGAAGCTTTCTTT
CDR3: CASSFDGTNTEAFF

V: TRBV4-3
size: many
J: TRBJ2-3
D: -
DNA: TGCGCCAGCAGCCAAGATCGGGGAGTCGCAGATACGCAGTATTTT
CDR3: CASSQDRGVADTQYF

V: TRBV6-1
size: many
J: TRBJ2-3
D: -
DNA: TGTGCCAGCGTACTACGGGGTAGCACAGATACGCAGTATTTT
CDR3: CASVLRGSTDTQYF

V: TRBV4-1
size: -
J: TRBJ2-1
D: -
DNA: TGCGCCAGCAGCCAAGCGGGACTCAATTACAATGAGCAGTTCTTC
CDR3: CASSQAGLNYNEQFF

V: TRBV5-1
size: many
J: TRBJ2-1
D: -
DNA: TGCGCCAGCAGCTTGCGAAACTCTGATCTATACAATGAGCAGTTCTTC
CDR3: CASSLRNSDLYNEQFF

V: TRBV5-4
size: many
J: TRBJ2-5
D: TRBD2
DNA: TGTGCCAGCAGCTTGAGCGGGAGGGCCGGAGAGACCCAGTACTTC
CDR3: CASSLSGRAGETQYF

V: TRBV7-2
size: many
J: TRBJ2-3
D: -
DNA: TGTGCCAGCAGCTTCCAGGAGGGTGACGATACGCAGTATTTT
CDR3: CASSFQEGDDTQYF

V: TRBV5-1
size: medium-sized
J: TRBJ1-1
D: TRBD1
DNA: TGCGCCAGCAGCCTAATACAGGGGAGTGGGACTGAAGCTTTCTTT
CDR3: CASSLIQGSGTEAFF

V: TRBV28
size: medium-sized
J: TRBJ2-5
D: -
DNA: TGTGCCAGCAGTTACCAGGGGGGGATGGGAGAGACCCAGTACTTC
CDR3: CASSYQGGMGETQYF

V: TRBV5-5
size: many
J: TRBJ2-7
D: -
DNA: TGTGCCAGCAGCTTTCAGATGGCAGGAACCTACGAGCAGTACTTC
CDR3: CASSFQMAGTYEQYF

V: TRBV28
size: many
J: TRBJ2-7
D: -
DNA: TGTGCCAGCAGTTTATCCTTGCCTTCCTACGAGCAGTACTTC
CDR3: CASSLSLPSYEQYF

V: TRBV5-1
size: many
J: TRBJ1-1
D: TRBD1
DNA: TGCGCCAGCAGCTTGGGGACAGGAAACCGTGAAGCTTTCTTT
CDR3: CASSLGTGNREAFF

V: TRBV4-3
size: many
J: TRBJ2-3
D: TRBD1
DNA: TGCGCCAGCAGCCAAGAACGCCTAGGGGGCAGCAACACAGATACGCAGTATTTT
CDR3: CASSQERLGGSNTDTQYF

V: TRBV20-1
size: few
J: TRBJ1-5
D: -
DNA: TGCAGTGCTAACCGGGACAACTTCAATCAGCCCCAGCATTTT
CDR3: CSANRDNFNQPQHF

V: TRBV12-3/TRBV12-4
size: -
J: TRBJ1-2
D: TRBD1
DNA: TGTGCCAGCAGACAGGGGACTAACTATGGCTACACCTTC
CDR3: CASRQGTNYGYTF

V: TRBV28
size: medium-sized
J: TRBJ2-3
D: TRBD2
DNA: TGTGCCAGCAGTTTCCCGCTAGCGGGAGGGATTACAGATACGCAGTATTTT
CDR3: CASSFPLAGGITDTQYF

V: TRBV4-1
size: many
J: TRBJ2-3
D: -
DNA: TGCGCCAGCAGCCAAGATCGGCAGGGGACTAGCACAGATACGCAGTATTTT
CDR3: CASSQDRQGTSTDTQYF

V: TRBV12-3/TRBV12-4
size: many
J: TRBJ2-7
D: TRBD2
DNA: TGTGCCAGCAGTTTTAGGTCAGGGAGGGACTACGAGCAGTACTTC
CDR3: CASSFRSGRDYEQYF

V: TRBV18
size: many
J: TRBJ1-1
D: TRBD1
DNA: TGTGCCAGCTCACCATCGACCGGGACAGTTAACACTGAAGCTTTCTTT
CDR3: CASSPSTGTVNTEAFF

V: TRBV15
size: -
J: TRBJ2-2
D: TRBD2
DNA: TGTGCCACCAGCAGAGATCTGGCGGGAGCATGGGCCGGGGAGCTGTTTTTT
CDR3: CATSRDLAGAWAGELFF

V: TRBV13
size: many
J: TRBJ2-3
D: TRBD2
DNA: TGTGCCAGCTCCACCCGAGCGGGAATCAGCACAGATACGCAGTATTTT
CDR3: CASSTRAGISTDTQYF

V: TRBV12-3/TRBV12-4
size: -
J: TRBJ2-4
D: -
DNA: TGTGCCAGCAGTTTATCCAGAGCCAAAAACATTCAGTACTTC
CDR3: CASSLSRAKNIQYF

V: TRBV7-2
size: many
J: TRBJ2-1
D: TRBD2
DNA: TGTGCCAGCAGCTATCGGGGTGGTTACTTGACTAGCCTCTACAATGAGCAGTTCTTC
CDR3: CASSYRGGYLTSLYNEQFF

V: TRBV7-2
size: medium-sized
J: TRBJ2-3
D: -
DNA: TGTGCCAGCAGCTTAGGGCGTCCTACGCAGTATTTT
CDR3: CASSLGRPTQYF

V: TRBV5-4
size: -
J: TRBJ1-1
D: TRBD1
DNA: TGTGCCAGCAGCTCCGGACAGGGGGTGCTAGGCACTGAAGCTTTCTTT
CDR3: CASSSGQGVLGTEAFF

V: TRBV6-4
size: many
J: TRBJ2-2
D: -
DNA: TGTGCCAGCAGTGACTCGTCTCAGCTGCACACCGGGGAGCTGTTTTTT
CDR3: CASSDSSQLHTGELFF

V: TRBV19
size: medium-sized
J: TRBJ2-7
D: -
DNA: TGTGCCAGTAGTACCCAATCAGTGTACGAGCAGTACTTC
CDR3: CASSTQSVYEQYF

V: TRBV28
size: few
J: TRBJ2-3
D: TRBD1
DNA: TGTGCCAGCCAAAGTGGACAGGCCACAGATACGCAGTATTTT
CDR3: CASQSGQATDTQYF

V: TRBV12-3/TRBV12-4
size: many
J: TRBJ1-5
D: -
DNA: TGTGCCAGCAGTCAACAGGGTCGTACGCCCCAGCATTTT
CDR3: CASSQQGRTPQHF

V: TRBV5-1
size: few
J: TRBJ1-1
D: -
DNA: TGCGCCAGCAGCTGGCTGGGGAACACTGAAGCTTTCTTT
CDR3: CASSWLGNTEAFF

V: TRBV6-1
size: few
J: TRBJ1-1
D: -
DNA: TGTGCCAGCAGTGAAATTACGGGGGGGACAGAAGCTTTCTTT
CDR3: CASSEITGGTEAFF

V: TRBV25-1
size: many
J: TRBJ2-3
D: -
DNA: TGTGCCAGCAGTTCCCAGGCCTCCGATACGCAGTATTTT
CDR3: CASSSQASDTQYF

V: TRBV28
size: many
J: TRBJ1-2
D: -
DNA: TGTGCCAGCAGTTTAAGTCGGGGCTCGTGGGGCTACACCTTC
CDR3: CASSLSRGSWGYTF

V: TRBV15
size: many
J: TRBJ2-7
D: -
DNA: TGTGCCACCAGCAGATCAACCGGGCCCTACTACGAGCAGTACTTC
CDR3: CATSRSTGPYYEQYF